This T cell receptor (beta chain) was documented in a study of cytomegalovirus exposure and HLA in healthy donors (dated by TCRdb to 2016 to 2017). In the study overall: A later analysis indicated that the 120 validation repertoires were generated on the platform also employed for the roughly 730 repertoires of the first cohort. A separate validation cohort of about 110 different subjects was used in addition to the approximately 640-subject first cohort. The study was designed to test whether signatures of past pathogen exposure could be identified by cataloging public T cell receptors. To predict cytomegalovirus infection status, the study combined high-throughput TCR immunosequencing, statistical association of individual TCRs with disease status, and machine learning.

Study-level results and caveats: A later analysis found that TCRs clustered in the first cohort also tended to co-occur in the roughly 110 validation repertoires, with 94% of cluster scores above 0. A later analysis lacked HLA typing for the validation cohort, so it scored co-occurrence in that cohort across all 120 or so repertoires. A total of fewer than 200 TCR beta chains were listed by the study as associated with cytomegalovirus. Most TCR sequences were seen in very few donors, while some public TCRs were found in many individuals. The authors suggested that the approach could potentially be extended to other disease states and immunological phenotypes. Three of the identified cytomegalovirus-associated TCR beta chains were confirmed in vitro to be specific for cytomegalovirus antigens. The classifier was reported to diagnose cytomegalovirus status with high specificity and sensitivity in both the original cohort and the validation cohort.

Donors formed part of the validation cohort, which comprised about 130 subjects and was distinct from the first cohort of fewer than 750 subjects. Receptors were amplified or captured by the immunoSEQ multiplex PCR assay. As for how the authors treated the data: A statistical classification framework was built for diagnosing cytomegalovirus status from the catalog of TCR beta chain sequences. This is the immuneACCESS table as TCRdb keeps it, with only in-frame sequences that have V and J called. A part of the clones is gone; compared with another copy, unresolved V genes explain less than half, and the rest is unexplained. V, J and clone size were drawn from that table, and D and trimming were deduced from the DNA. Recorded for this sample are more than 300,000 clones; 75% to 90% of them occurred a single time. The leading ten clones occupy roughly 0.82% of the sample. From the germline V gene (reference sequence), CDR1 is MNHEY and CDR2 is SMNVEV. CDR3 length: 12 amino acids, cysteine to phenylalanine. The only DNA kept is the CDR3, 36 bases in frame from the first base. V loses 8 bases of germline sequence and J loses 3 bases, and the interval between the two ends is 11 bases.

For this clone: Its antigen is currently not known. The record has no base qualities; no much larger clone is one base away.

The chain is assembled from TRBV27 and TRBJ2-7; the D gene identity is not certain. Sequencing input: PBMCs. This clonotype was sampled from a woman aged 18-35 years in good health and CMV-seronegative. CDR3 loop: CASGRTGYEQYF. The DNA sequence reads TGTGCCAGCGGGCGAACCGGCTACGAGCAGTACTTC.